This T cell receptor beta chain was captured by sequencing in a study of cytomegalovirus exposure and HLA in healthy donors. General observations from the study: Later on, an analysis found that several of the most significant clusters appeared to be linked to common viral pathogens, which included parvovirus B19.

The table lists this clone with a count of one. What it binds is not known. The germline V gene has CDR1 MNHNS and CDR2 SASEGT. V lost 6 bases, J lost 4 bases, and 9 bases stayed unmatched. The CDR3 sequence is 15 residues long. It was with 60 Vbeta and 13 Jbeta primers that the PCR ran. Method: immunoSEQ multiplex PCR; TCRdb's copy keeps in-frame clones and lacks some. The sample consists of approximately 110,000 clones, around three quarters of them appearing once. Sequencing was carried out using PBMCs. V and J are TRBV6-1 and TRBJ1-2; 9 bases are shared with TRBD1. The receptor was derived from a female donor in good health and CMV-seropositive. CDR3 coding DNA: TGTGCCAGCAGCTTCGACAGGGGGTTAATCTATGGCTACACCTTC. Its protein product is CASSFDRGLIYGYTF.